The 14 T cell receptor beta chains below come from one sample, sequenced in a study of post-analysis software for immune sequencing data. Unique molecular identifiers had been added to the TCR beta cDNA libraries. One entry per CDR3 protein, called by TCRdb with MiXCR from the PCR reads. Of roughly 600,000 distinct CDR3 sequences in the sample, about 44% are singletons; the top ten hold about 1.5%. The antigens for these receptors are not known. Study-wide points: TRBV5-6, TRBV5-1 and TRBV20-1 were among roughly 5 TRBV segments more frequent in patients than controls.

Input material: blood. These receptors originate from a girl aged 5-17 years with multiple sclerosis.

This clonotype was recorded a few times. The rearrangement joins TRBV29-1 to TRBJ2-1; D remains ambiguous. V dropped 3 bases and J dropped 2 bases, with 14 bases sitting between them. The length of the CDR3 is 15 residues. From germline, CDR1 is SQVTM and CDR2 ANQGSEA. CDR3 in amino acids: CSVESSAVTYNEQFF. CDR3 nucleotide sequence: TGCAGCGTTGAGAGTTCGGCGGTTACCTACAATGAGCAGTTCTTC.

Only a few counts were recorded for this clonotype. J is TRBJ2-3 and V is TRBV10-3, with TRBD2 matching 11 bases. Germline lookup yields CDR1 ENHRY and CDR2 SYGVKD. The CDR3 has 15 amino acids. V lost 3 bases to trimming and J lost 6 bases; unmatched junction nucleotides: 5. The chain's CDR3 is CAISETSGSADTQYF. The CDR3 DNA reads TGTGCCATCAGTGAAACTAGCGGGAGTGCGGATACGCAGTATTTT.

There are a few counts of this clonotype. The CDR3 is CASNWRGTVTSQETQYF. The CDR3 DNA is TGTGCCAGCAATTGGCGAGGGACCGTAACGTCCCAAGAGACCCAGTACTTC. The chain has TRBV12-3 or TRBV12-4 and TRBJ2-5, with D perhaps assigned TRBD1 or TRBD2 (5 bases each). Between the trimmed V and J ends, which lost 7 bases and 1 base, there was a span of 22 bases. This CDR3 region has 17 residues.

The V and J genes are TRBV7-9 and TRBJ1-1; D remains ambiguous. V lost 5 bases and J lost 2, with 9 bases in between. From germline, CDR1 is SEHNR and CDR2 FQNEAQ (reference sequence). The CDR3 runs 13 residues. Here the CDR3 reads CASSPEKNTEAFF. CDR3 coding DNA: TGTGCCAGCAGCCCCGAAAAAAACACTGAAGCTTTCTTT.

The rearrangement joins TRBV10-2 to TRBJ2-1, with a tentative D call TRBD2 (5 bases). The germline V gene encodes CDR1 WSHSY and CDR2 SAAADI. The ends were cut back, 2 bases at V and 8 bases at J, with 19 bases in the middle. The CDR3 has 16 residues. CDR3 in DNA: TGCGCCAGCAGTGAGGGGATTAGGAGGACCAAGGATGAGCAGTTCTTC. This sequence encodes CASSEGIRRTKDEQFF.

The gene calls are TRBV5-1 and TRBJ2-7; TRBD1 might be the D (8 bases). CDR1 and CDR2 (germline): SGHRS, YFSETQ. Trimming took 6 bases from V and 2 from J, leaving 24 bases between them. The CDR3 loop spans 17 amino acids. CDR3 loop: CASKRDRLLASPYEQYF. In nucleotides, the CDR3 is TGCGCCAGCAAAAGGGACAGGCTACTAGCGTCCCCCTACGAGCAGTACTTC.

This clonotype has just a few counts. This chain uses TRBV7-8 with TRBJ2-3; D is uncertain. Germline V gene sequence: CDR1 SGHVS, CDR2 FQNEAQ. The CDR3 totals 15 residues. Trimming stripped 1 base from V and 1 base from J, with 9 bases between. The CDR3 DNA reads TGTGCCAGCAGCTTAGAAGCCTCCGGCACAGATACGCAGTATTTT. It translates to CASSLEASGTDTQYF.

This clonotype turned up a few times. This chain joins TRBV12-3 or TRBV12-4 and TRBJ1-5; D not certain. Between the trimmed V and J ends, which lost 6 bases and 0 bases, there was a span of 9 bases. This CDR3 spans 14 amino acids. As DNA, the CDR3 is TGTGCCAGCAGGTTCGGATATAGCAATCAGCCCCAGCATTTT. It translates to CASRFGYSNQPQHF.

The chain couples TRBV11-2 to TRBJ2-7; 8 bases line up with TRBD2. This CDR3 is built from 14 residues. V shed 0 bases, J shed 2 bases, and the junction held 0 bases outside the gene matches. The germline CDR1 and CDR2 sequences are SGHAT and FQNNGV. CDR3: CASSLDSGTYEQYF. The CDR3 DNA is TGTGCCAGCAGCTTAGATAGCGGGACCTACGAGCAGTACTTC.

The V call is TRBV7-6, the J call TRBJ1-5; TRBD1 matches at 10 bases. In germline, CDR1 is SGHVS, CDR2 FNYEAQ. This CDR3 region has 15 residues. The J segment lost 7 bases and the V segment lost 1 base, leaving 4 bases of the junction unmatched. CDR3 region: CASSLVSDRGQPQHF. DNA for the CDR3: TGTGCCAGCAGCTTAGTGTCGGACAGGGGGCAGCCCCAGCATTTT.

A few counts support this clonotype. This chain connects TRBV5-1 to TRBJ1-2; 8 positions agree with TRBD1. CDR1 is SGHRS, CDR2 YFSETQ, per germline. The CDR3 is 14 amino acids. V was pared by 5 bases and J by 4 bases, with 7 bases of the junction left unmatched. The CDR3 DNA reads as TGCGCCAGCAGTCTAAGACAGGGGAGCTATGGCTACACCTTC. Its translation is CASSLRQGSYGYTF.

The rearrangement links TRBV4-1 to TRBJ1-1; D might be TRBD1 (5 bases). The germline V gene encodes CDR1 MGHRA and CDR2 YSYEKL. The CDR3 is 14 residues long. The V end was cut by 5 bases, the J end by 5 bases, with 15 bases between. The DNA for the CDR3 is TGCGCCAGCAGCGCGTATCTAGGGGAAACTGAAGCTTTCTTT. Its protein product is CASSAYLGETEAFF.

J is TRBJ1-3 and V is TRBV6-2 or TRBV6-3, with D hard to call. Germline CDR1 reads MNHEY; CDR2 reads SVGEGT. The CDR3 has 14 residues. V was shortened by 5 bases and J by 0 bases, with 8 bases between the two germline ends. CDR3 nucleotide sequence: TGTGCCAGCAGTACCCCGGCCTCTGGAAACACCATATATTTT. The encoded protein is CASSTPASGNTIYF.

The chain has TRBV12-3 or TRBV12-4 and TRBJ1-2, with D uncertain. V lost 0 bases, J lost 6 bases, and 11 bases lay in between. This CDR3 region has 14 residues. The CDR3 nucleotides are TGTGCCAGCAGTTTAGCGCCCCGGATAAATGGCTACACCTTC. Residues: CASSLAPRINGYTF.